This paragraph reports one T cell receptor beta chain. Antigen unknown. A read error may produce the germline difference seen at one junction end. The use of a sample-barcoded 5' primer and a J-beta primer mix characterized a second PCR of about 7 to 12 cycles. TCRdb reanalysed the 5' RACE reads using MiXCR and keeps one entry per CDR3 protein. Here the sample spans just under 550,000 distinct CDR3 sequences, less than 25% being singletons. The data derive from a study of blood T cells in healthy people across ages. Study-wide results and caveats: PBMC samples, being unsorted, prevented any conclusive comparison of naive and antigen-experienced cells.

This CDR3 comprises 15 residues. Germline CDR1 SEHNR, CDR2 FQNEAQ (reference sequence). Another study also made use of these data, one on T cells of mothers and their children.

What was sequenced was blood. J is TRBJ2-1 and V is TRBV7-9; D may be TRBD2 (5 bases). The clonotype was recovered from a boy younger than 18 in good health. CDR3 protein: CAGSPRTGSWNEQFF. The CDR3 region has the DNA TGTGCCGGCAGCCCAAGGACGGGATCATGGAATGAGCAGTTCTTC.